These 15 T cell receptor beta chains came from one sample sequenced in a study of cytomegalovirus exposure and HLA in healthy donors. Both 60 Vbeta primers and 13 Jbeta primers went into the PCR. Some clones are missing from TCRdb's copy, which holds only in-frame ones; the method was immunoSEQ multiplex PCR. This repertoire comprises around 210,000 clones; its ten largest clones make up roughly 1.2%. The sequenced sample consisted of PBMCs. These receptors were taken from a girl aged 2 to 9 in good health and CMV-seropositive.

This chain joins TRBV6-5 and TRBJ1-6; D remains ambiguous. V was trimmed by 2 bases and J by 8 bases, leaving 7 bases between them. The CDR3 has 13 residues. Per germline, CDR1 MNHEY and CDR2 SVGAGI. CDR3 in amino acids: CASSYGSDSPLHF. In DNA, the CDR3 is TGTGCCAGCAGTTACGGTTCGGATTCACCCCTCCACTTT.

The chain has TRBV27 and TRBJ2-3; TRBD2 might be the D (5 bases). CDR3 length: 16 amino acids. V lost 8 bases to trimming and J lost 2 bases, with 20 bases between them. Germline lookup yields CDR1 MNHEY and CDR2 SMNVEV (reference sequence). CDR3 sequence reads: CASAEASRSFTDTQYF. CDR3 nucleotide sequence: TGTGCCAGCGCCGAAGCTAGCAGATCCTTCACAGATACGCAGTATTTT.

V and J are TRBV19 and TRBJ2-3; maybe TRBD2 (6 bases). Looked up from germline, CDR1 is LNHDA and CDR2 is SQIVND (reference sequence). Trimming left V 8 bases short and J 5 bases short, with 17 bases between. The CDR3 consists of 14 residues. CDR3 sequence: CASATSLYGDTQYF. In DNA, the CDR3 is TGTGCCAGTGCGACTAGTTTGTATGGAGATACGCAGTATTTT.

The CDR3 bases are TGTGCCATCAGCGAAGGATCGGGACAGGCCATACAAGAGACCCAGTACTTC. Its protein is CAISEGSGQAIQETQYF. The genes are TRBV10-3 and TRBJ2-5; 8 bases are shared with TRBD1. With 6 bases clipped from V and 2 bases from J, the junction kept 14 bases outside the gene matches. The CDR3 spans 17 residues. Germline CDR1 ENHRY, CDR2 SYGVKD.

This rearrangement joins TRBV7-2 to TRBJ2-3; TRBD2 agrees at 7 bases. V shed 5 bases and J 4 bases; nucleotides not matched to a gene: 6. The CDR3 is 14 residues long. The germline gives CDR1 SGHTA, CDR2 FQGNSA. The CDR3 is CASSTAAGSDTQYF. DNA for the CDR3: TGTGCCAGCAGCACAGCAGCGGGGTCAGATACGCAGTATTTT.

The chain couples TRBV28 to TRBJ2-7; no reliable D call. The germline CDR1 and CDR2 sequences are MDHEN and SYDVKM. V shed 1 base and J shed 5 bases, with 12 bases lying between them. The CDR3 has 14 residues. The CDR3 DNA sequence: TGTGCCAGCAGTTTATCCGTACAGTGGGACGAGCAGTACTTC. Its protein is CASSLSVQWDEQYF.

The chain links TRBV9 to TRBJ2-7; D ambiguous. Germline CDR1 is SGDLS and CDR2 is YYNGEE. V was shortened by 7 bases and J by 0 bases, with 14 bases between the two germline ends. The CDR3 contains 14 residues. CDR3 DNA sequence: TGTGCCAGCTCCGAAGCGCCTAACTCCTACGAGCAGTACTTC. Translating it yields CASSEAPNSYEQYF.

The rearrangement joins TRBV19 to TRBJ1-4; 7 bases agree with TRBD1. Trimming took 6 bases from V and 3 from J; bases not matched to a gene: 13. Germline CDR1 is LNHDA and CDR2 is SQIVND (reference sequence). This CDR3 is built from 17 residues. CDR3 protein: CASRPDPPGTANEKLFF. The CDR3 DNA reads TGTGCCAGTAGGCCTGACCCCCCCGGGACAGCTAATGAAAAACTGTTTTTT.

The V call is TRBV28, the J call TRBJ1-2, with D unclear. Deletions cut 5 bases from V and 3 bases from J, with 16 bases between. The V gene's germline CDR1 is MDHEN and CDR2 SYDVKM. The CDR3 loop spans 15 amino acids. The DNA for the CDR3 is TGTGCCAGCAGTCTCCCCGTTCGAGGCCACTATGGCTACACCTTC. Residues: CASSLPVRGHYGYTF.

The J gene is TRBJ2-1, the V gene TRBV5-1, with 12 nucleotides matching TRBD2. Germline CDR1 SGHRS, CDR2 YFSETQ. CDR3 size: 19 residues. Trimming removed 0 bases from V and 0 bases from J; junction bases left unmatched: 7. The DNA for the CDR3 is TGCGCCAGCAGCTTGGGGACTAGCGGGATCCCGTCCTCCTACAATGAGCAGTTCTTC. Translation: CASSLGTSGIPSSYNEQFF.

The chain is built from TRBV27 and TRBJ2-7; 7 bases fit TRBD2. Germline assignment: CDR1 MNHEY and CDR2 SMNVEV (reference sequence). The CDR3 totals 14 residues. The ends lost 3 bases at V and 3 bases at J; junction bases unmatched: 5. The CDR3 reads CASSLAQRGYEQYF. CDR3 DNA: TGTGCCAGCAGTTTGGCCCAGCGGGGCTACGAGCAGTACTTC.

The rearrangement uses TRBV4-1 and TRBJ1-4, with 8 bases aligning to TRBD1. The CDR3 loop spans 14 amino acids. CDR1 is MGHRA and CDR2 is YSYEKL in the germline V gene. V trimming: 6 bases; J trimming: 8 bases; junction bases outside the gene matches: 8. CDR3: CASSMDRVLEKLFF. The DNA for the CDR3 is TGCGCCAGCAGTATGGACAGGGTGTTGGAAAAACTGTTTTTT.

The rearrangement uses TRBV11-2 and TRBJ2-7, with 8 positions matching TRBD2. Germline loops: CDR1 SGHAT, CDR2 FQNNGV. This CDR3 is built from 13 residues. Trimming took 1 base from V and 12 from J; bases not matched to a gene: 8. The CDR3 nucleotides are TGTGCCAGCAGCTTAGCCGCGACTAGCGCCCCGTACTTC. It yields the protein CASSLAATSAPYF.

V and J are TRBV28 and TRBJ2-7; D not resolved. The CDR3 spans 13 residues. Trimming removed 7 bases from V and 0 bases from J, with 10 bases in between. Germline V lookup: CDR1 MDHEN, CDR2 SYDVKM. The CDR3 DNA reads as TGTGCCAGCATGACTCCTAGCTCCTACGAGCAGTACTTC. Its protein is CASMTPSSYEQYF.

This chain connects TRBV5-1 to TRBJ2-5, with unresolved D. The CDR3 sequence is 13 residues long. V lost 1 base to trimming and J lost 2 bases, with 6 bases between them. The germline V gene has CDR1 SGHRS and CDR2 YFSETQ. The CDR3 protein is CASSLQTQETQYF. CDR3 nucleotides: TGCGCCAGCAGCTTGCAGACACAAGAGACCCAGTACTTC.